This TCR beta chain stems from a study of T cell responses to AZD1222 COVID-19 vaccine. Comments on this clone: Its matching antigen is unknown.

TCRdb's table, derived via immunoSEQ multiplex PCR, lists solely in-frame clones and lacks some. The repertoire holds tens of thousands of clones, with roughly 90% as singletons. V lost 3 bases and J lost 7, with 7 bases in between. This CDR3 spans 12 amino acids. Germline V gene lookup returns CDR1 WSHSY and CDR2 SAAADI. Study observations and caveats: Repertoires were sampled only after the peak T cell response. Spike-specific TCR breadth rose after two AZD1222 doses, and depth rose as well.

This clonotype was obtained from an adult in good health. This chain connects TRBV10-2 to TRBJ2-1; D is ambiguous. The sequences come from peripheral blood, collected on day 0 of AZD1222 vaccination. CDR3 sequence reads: CASSDNLNEQFF. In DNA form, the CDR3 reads TGCGCCAGCAGTGACAATCTTAATGAGCAGTTCTTC.